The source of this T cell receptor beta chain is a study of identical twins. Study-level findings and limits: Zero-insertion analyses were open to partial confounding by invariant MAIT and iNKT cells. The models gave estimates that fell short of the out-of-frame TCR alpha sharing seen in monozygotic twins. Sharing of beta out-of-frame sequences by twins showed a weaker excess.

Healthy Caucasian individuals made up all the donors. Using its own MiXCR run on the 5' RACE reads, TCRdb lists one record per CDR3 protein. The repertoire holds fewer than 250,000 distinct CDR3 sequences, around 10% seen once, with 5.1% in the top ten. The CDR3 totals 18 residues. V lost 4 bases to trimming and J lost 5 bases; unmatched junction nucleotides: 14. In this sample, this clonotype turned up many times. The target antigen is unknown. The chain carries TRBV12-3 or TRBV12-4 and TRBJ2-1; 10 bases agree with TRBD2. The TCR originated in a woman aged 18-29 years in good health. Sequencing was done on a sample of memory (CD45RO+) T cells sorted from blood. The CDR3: CASSWRHLGLAGDNEQFF. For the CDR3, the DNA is TGTGCCAGCAGTTGGCGACACCTGGGGCTAGCGGGAGACAATGAGCAGTTCTTC.